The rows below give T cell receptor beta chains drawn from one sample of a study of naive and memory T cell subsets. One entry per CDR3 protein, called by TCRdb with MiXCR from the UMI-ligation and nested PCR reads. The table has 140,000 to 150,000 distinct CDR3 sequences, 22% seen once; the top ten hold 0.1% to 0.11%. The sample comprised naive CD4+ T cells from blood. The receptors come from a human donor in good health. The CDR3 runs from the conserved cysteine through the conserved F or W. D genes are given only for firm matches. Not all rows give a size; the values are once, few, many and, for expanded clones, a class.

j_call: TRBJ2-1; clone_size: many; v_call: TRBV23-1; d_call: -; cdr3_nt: TGCGCCACCAGCGAGGGGCGCAATGAGCAGTTCTTC; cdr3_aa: CATSEGRNEQFF
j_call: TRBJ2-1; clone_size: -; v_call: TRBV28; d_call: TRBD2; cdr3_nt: TGTGCCAGCAGTCCCCCGGGACTACCCAATGAGCAGTTCTTC; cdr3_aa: CASSPPGLPNEQFF
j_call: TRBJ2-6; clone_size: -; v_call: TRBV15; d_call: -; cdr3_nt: TGTGCCACCAGCGCCATAGTCTCTGGGGCCAACGTCCTGACTTTC; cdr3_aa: CATSAIVSGANVLTF
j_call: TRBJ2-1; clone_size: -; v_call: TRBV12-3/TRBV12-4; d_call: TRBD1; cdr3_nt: TGTGCCAGTTACCGGGACAGCCAATACAATGAGCAGTTCTTC; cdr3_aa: CASYRDSQYNEQFF
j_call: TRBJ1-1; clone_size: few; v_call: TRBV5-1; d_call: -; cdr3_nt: TGCGCCAGCAGCTTGGCGGCACCAGAGAACACTGAAGCTTTCTTT; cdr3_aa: CASSLAAPENTEAFF
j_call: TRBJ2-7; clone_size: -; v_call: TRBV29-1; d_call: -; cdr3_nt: TGCAGCGTTGATTTGGGCTACGAGCAGTACTTC; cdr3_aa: CSVDLGYEQYF
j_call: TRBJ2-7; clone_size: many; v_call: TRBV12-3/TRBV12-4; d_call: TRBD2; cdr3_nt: TGTGCCAGCAGTTTATCATCCGGGACTAGCTACGAGCAGTACTTC; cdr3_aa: CASSLSSGTSYEQYF
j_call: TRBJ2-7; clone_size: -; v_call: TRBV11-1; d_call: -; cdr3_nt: TGTGCCAGCAGCTTAGCAGGGAACTCCTACGAGCAGTACTTC; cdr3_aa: CASSLAGNSYEQYF
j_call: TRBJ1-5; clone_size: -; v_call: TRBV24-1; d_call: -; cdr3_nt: TGTGCCACCCAAGGCCAGTCGAGCAATCAGCCCCAGCATTTT; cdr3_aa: CATQGQSSNQPQHF
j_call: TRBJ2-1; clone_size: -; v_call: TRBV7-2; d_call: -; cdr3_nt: TGTGCCAGCAGCGAATGGCCCATAGACAATGAGCAGTTCTTC; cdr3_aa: CASSEWPIDNEQFF
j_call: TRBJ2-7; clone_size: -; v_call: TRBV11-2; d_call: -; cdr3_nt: TGTGCCAGCAGCTTAGGTCTCCACTCCTACGAGCAGTACTTC; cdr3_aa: CASSLGLHSYEQYF
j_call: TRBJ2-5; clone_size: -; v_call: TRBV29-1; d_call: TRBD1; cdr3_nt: TGCAGCGTTGAAGCCGGTCACCGGACAGGGGGGGTCCAAGAGACCCAGTACTTC; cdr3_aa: CSVEAGHRTGGVQETQYF
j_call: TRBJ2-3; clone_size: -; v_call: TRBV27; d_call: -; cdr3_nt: TGTGCCAGCAGTTTAGTCCTAGCGTCAGATACGCAGTATTTT; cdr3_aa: CASSLVLASDTQYF
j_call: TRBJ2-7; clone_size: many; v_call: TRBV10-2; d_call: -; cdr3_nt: TGCGCCAGCTCCCCGGCCTACGAGCAGTACTTC; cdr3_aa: CASSPAYEQYF
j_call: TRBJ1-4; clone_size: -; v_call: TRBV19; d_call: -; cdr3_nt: TGTGCCAGTACCTTGCTGTCAGCAACTAATGAAAAACTGTTTTTT; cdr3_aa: CASTLLSATNEKLFF
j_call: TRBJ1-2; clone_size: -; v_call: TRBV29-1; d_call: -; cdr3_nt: TGCAGCGTTGAAGGAGGGGCTAACTATGGCTACACCTTC; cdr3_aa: CSVEGGANYGYTF
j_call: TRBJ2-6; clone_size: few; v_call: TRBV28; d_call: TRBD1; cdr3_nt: TGTGCCAGCACCAAGAACAGGGGATCGTCCGGGGCCAACGTCCTGACTTTC; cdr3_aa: CASTKNRGSSGANVLTF
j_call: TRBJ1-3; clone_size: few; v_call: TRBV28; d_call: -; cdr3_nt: TGTGCCAGCAGTTTAGCGACACTCGGAAACACCATATATTTT; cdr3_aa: CASSLATLGNTIYF
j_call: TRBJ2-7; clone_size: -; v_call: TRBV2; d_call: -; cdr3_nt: TGTGCCAGCAAAAAAGGTAGCTACGAGCAGTACTTC; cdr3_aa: CASKKGSYEQYF
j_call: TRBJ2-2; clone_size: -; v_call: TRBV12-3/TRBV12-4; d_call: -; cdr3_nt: TGTGCCACCGACGGACAGACTAGTAGATACGGGGAGCTGTTTTTT; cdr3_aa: CATDGQTSRYGELFF
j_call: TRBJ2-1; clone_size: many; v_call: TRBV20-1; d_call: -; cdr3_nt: TGCAGTGCTAGAGAGCTGGGGTATGAGCAGTTCTTC; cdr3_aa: CSARELGYEQFF
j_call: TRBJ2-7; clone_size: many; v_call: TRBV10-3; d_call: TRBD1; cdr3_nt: TGTGCCATCAGTGAGTCGGGACAGAACTATGGTGAGCAGTACTTC; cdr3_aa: CAISESGQNYGEQYF
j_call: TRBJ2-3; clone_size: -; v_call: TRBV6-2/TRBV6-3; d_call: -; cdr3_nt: TGTGTCAGCACCAACGCAGGCTCGCAGTATTTT; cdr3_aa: CVSTNAGSQYF
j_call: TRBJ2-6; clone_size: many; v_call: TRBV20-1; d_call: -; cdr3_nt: TGCAGTGCCCAGCAGCCTTCCCGGGCCAACGTCCTGACTTTC; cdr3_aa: CSAQQPSRANVLTF
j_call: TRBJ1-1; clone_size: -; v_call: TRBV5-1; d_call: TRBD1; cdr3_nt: TGCGCCAGCAGCTTGGCCCGTGGGACAGGGGTTGCTGAAGCTTTCTTT; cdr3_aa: CASSLARGTGVAEAFF
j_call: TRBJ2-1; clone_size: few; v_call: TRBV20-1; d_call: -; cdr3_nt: TGCAGTGCTAGGCGACTAGGCCCTTACAATGAGCAGTTCTTC; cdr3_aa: CSARRLGPYNEQFF
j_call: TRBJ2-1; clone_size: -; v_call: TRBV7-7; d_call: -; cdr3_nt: TGTGCTAGCAGCCTCACGGGGGCTTACAATGAGCAGTTCTTC; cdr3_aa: CASSLTGAYNEQFF
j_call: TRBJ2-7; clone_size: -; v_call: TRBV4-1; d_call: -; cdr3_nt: TGCGCCAGCAGCCAACTAACCCGGGACTACGAGCAGTACTTC; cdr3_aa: CASSQLTRDYEQYF
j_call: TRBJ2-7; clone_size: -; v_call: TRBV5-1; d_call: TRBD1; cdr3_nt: TGCGCCAGCAGCTTGGGTGGACAGGGATTTCGGTTC; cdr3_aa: CASSLGGQGFRF
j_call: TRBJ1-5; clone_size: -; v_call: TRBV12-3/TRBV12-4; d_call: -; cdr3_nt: TGTGCCAGCAGTTTATGGGGAAACAATCAGCCCCAGCATTTT; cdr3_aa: CASSLWGNNQPQHF
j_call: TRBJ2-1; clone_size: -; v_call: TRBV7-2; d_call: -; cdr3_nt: TGTGCCAGCAGCTTAGTGCCCCATGAGCAGTTCTTC; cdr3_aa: CASSLVPHEQFF
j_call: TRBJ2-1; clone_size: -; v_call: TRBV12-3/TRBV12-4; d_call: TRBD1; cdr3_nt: TGTGCCAGCAGTCGGGACAGGGGTTACAATGAGCAGTTCTTC; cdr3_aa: CASSRDRGYNEQFF